One sample yielded the 27 T cell receptor beta chains listed below, sequenced in a study of cytomegalovirus exposure and HLA in healthy donors (dated by TCRdb to the late 2010s). The library was built by means of the immunoSEQ multiplex PCR assay. For the multiplex PCR, a mixture combining 60 forward primers for TCR Vbeta segments and 13 reverse primers for TCR Jbeta segments was used. Imported from immuneACCESS, the table was reduced by TCRdb to in-frame sequences with V and J called. These copies leave out some clones; in studies compared against another copy, an unresolved V gene accounts for under half, and the cause of the remainder is not known. Across this sample there are 95,000 to 120,000 clones, with 67% seen only once. The ten largest clonotypes hold roughly 8.7% of the sample. Sample: PBMCs. These receptors originate from a man aged 18 to 30 in good health and CMV-seropositive.

The gene calls are TRBV9 and TRBJ2-3; tentatively, D is TRBD1 (7 bases). The length of the CDR3 is 14 residues. Germline V gives CDR1 SGDLS, CDR2 YYNGEE. Trimming removed 4 bases at V and 1 base at J, with 10 bases between. The CDR3 nucleotides read TGTGCCAGCAGCCCCAGGGGGGGCACAGATACGCAGTATTTT. Protein product: CASSPRGGTDTQYF. Together with reference TRBV9 and TRBJ2-3, the CDR3 gives the full variable domain: DSGVTQTPKHLITATGQRVTLRCSPRSGDLSVYWYQQSLDQGLQFLIQYYNGEERAKGNILERFSAQQFPDLHSELNLSSLELGDSALYFCASSPRGGTDTQYFGPGTRLTVL.

The chain links TRBV11-2 to TRBJ2-7; D uncertain. Germline values: CDR1 SGHAT, CDR2 FQNNGV. The CDR3 loop spans 14 amino acids. V gave up 7 bases and J gave up 2 bases, with 15 bases separating them. CDR3 amino acids: CASNPGDTPYEQYF. As DNA, the CDR3 is TGTGCCAGCAACCCAGGCGACACTCCCTACGAGCAGTACTTC.

Concerning this clone itself: This sample includes further DNA sequences coding for the same CDR3. This chain uses TRBV5-4 with TRBJ2-3; D unclear. The CDR3 contains 11 residues. The V end lost 5 bases, the J end lost 2 bases, and 3 bases lay between the germline ends. The germline CDR1 and CDR2 sequences are SGHNT and YYREEE (reference sequence). The CDR3 DNA reads as TGTGCCAGCAGTCTCACAGATACGCAGTATTTT. This encodes CASSLTDTQYF.

The rearrangement uses TRBV13 and TRBJ2-5, with D perhaps matching TRBD1 (6 bases). The ends were cut back, 4 bases at V and 3 bases at J, with 9 bases in the middle. The length of the CDR3 is 13 residues. Germline CDR1 reads PRHDT; CDR2 reads FYEKMQ (reference sequence). DNA for the CDR3: TGTGCCAGCAGCTACGGACAGAAAGAGACCCAGTACTTC. This sequence encodes CASSYGQKETQYF.

This chain joins TRBV7-9 and TRBJ2-7, with 8 bases matching TRBD1. Losses at the gene ends were 2 bases for V and 3 bases for J; bases not matched to a gene: 6. This CDR3 is 15 amino acids long. Germline CDR1 and CDR2: SEHNR and FQNEAQ (reference sequence). DNA of the CDR3: TGTGCCAGCAGCTTACTAGGGACAGGTGTCTACGAGCAGTACTTC. As protein: CASSLLGTGVYEQYF.

The rearrangement uses TRBV19 and TRBJ1-5; a weak D match, TRBD1 (5 bases). Trimming took 3 bases from V and 2 from J, leaving 17 bases between them. Germline CDR1 and CDR2: LNHDA and SQIVND (reference sequence). The CDR3 is made up of 17 amino acids. In nucleotides, the CDR3 is TGTGCCAGTAGTATTCGGGGAGGGGTGGCGGGCAATCAGCCCCAGCATTTT. It translates to CASSIRGGVAGNQPQHF.

This clone showed up just a few times. The rearrangement links TRBV4-1 to TRBJ2-7, with 8 bases matching TRBD2. Per the germline V gene, CDR1 is MGHRA and CDR2 is YSYEKL. The CDR3 runs 17 residues. The junction had 8 bases not matched to a gene; V was cut back by 0 bases and J by 1 base. CDR3 protein: CASSQEKGGGKSYEQYF. CDR3 in DNA: TGCGCCAGCAGCCAAGAAAAGGGCGGGGGGAAATCCTACGAGCAGTACTTC.

The J gene is TRBJ1-1, the V gene TRBV6-6; 9 nucleotides align to TRBD1. CDR1 is MNHNY and CDR2 is SVGAGI in the germline V gene (reference sequence). V dropped 7 bases and J dropped 6; count of bases not matched to a gene: 9. This CDR3 comprises 14 residues. This CDR3 is CASTRTGDGSEAFF. CDR3 nucleotide sequence: TGTGCCAGCACTCGGACAGGGGATGGGTCTGAAGCTTTCTTT.

The rearrangement joins TRBV6-1 to TRBJ1-2; D not resolved. The CDR3 has 13 residues. V lost 2 bases and J lost 3, with 7 bases in between. Per germline, CDR1 MNHNS and CDR2 SASEGT. CDR3 in DNA: TGTGCCAGCAGTGAATGGGCAGACTATGGCTACACCTTC. Its protein is CASSEWADYGYTF.

This sequence joins TRBV28 and TRBJ1-5; perhaps TRBD1 as D (6 bases). This CDR3 region has 13 residues. V lost 10 bases to trimming and J lost 7 bases, with 17 bases between them. Germline CDR1 MDHEN, CDR2 SYDVKM. CDR3 loop: CATRQDPWQPQHF. In nucleotides, the CDR3 is TGTGCCACACGACAGGACCCATGGCAGCCCCAGCATTTT.

The table lists this clone with a few counts. This sequence joins TRBV9 and TRBJ1-1, with D perhaps matching TRBD1 (5 bases). CDR3 length: 16 amino acids. The germline V gene has CDR1 SGDLS and CDR2 YYNGEE. V was pared by 0 bases and J by 3 bases, with 15 bases between. CDR3 amino acids: CASSVDGGGIDTEAFF. CDR3 nucleotide sequence: TGTGCCAGCAGCGTAGATGGGGGGGGAATCGACACTGAAGCTTTCTTT.

V usage is TRBV6-1 and J usage is TRBJ2-3, with D maybe TRBD2 (5 bases). V lost 2 bases and J 4 bases, leaving 16 bases between the germline ends. The CDR3 covers 16 residues. CDR1 and CDR2 from the germline V gene are MNHNS and SASEGT. CDR3 region: CASSEFLAIDADTQYF. Here the CDR3 DNA reads TGTGCCAGCAGTGAATTCCTAGCCATTGATGCAGATACGCAGTATTTT.

As to this clone: In the same sample, other DNA sequences code for this CDR3. The chain combines TRBV6-5 with TRBJ1-1; 7 bases fit TRBD1. From germline, CDR1 is MNHEY and CDR2 SVGAGI. V was pared by 6 bases and J by 3 bases, with 13 bases of the junction left unmatched. The CDR3 extends over 16 amino acids. CDR3 loop: CASRYRGGMGDTEAFF. The CDR3 coding sequence is TGTGCCAGCAGGTACAGGGGAGGGATGGGGGACACTGAAGCTTTCTTT.

The J gene is TRBJ1-1, the V gene TRBV6-1, with D maybe TRBD1 (5 bases). The germline gives CDR1 MNHNS, CDR2 SASEGT. Trimming took 4 bases from V and 0 from J, leaving 12 bases between them. The CDR3 spans 15 residues. CDR3 DNA sequence: TGTGCCAGCAGTGCGCGGATGGGGCTGAACACTGAAGCTTTCTTT. It yields the protein CASSARMGLNTEAFF.

This clone was counted a few times. The CDR3 coding sequence is TGTGCCAGCAGTGAGGTACGGGGGACTGAAGCTTTCTTT. Amino acid sequence: CASSEVRGTEAFF. This chain links TRBV25-1 with TRBJ1-1; D perhaps matches TRBD1 (5 bases). Germline V gene lookup returns CDR1 MGHDK and CDR2 SYGVNS. The CDR3 sequence is 13 residues long. Trimming stripped 3 bases from V and 5 bases from J, with 10 bases between.

This clone was seen a handful of times. The chain employs TRBV5-6 and TRBJ1-1; D not resolved. Germline lookup yields CDR1 SGHDT and CDR2 YYEEEE. The ends were cut back, 4 bases at V and 7 bases at J, with 14 bases in the middle. CDR3 size: 13 residues. CDR3 bases: TGTGCCAGCAGCCTACGTGGGAGCGTTGAAGCTTTCTTT. Translation: CASSLRGSVEAFF.

This chain joins TRBV7-8 and TRBJ2-5; tentative D call: TRBD1 (6 bases). The V and J ends lost 2 bases and 8 bases respectively, with 15 bases between them. Per the germline V gene, CDR1 is SGHVS and CDR2 is FQNEAQ. The CDR3 is 14 amino acids. DNA of the CDR3: TGTGCCAGCAGCTTACAGGGTCCAGGGGTTACCCAGTACTTC. Translated, it gives CASSLQGPGVTQYF.

This clone came up once. The chain has TRBV10-1 and TRBJ1-6; 10 bases map to TRBD1. V lost 7 bases and J lost 9; bases outside the gene matches: 9. Germline-derived CDR1 and CDR2 are WNHNN and SYGVQD (reference sequence). The CDR3 loop spans 15 amino acids. The CDR3 sequence is CASNLRTGGFSPLHF. The CDR3 DNA reads as TGCGCCAGCAACCTTAGGACAGGGGGTTTTTCACCCCTCCACTTT.

The rearrangement uses TRBV20-1 and TRBJ2-1; the D gene is possibly TRBD2 (6 bases). Germline loops: CDR1 DFQATT, CDR2 SNEGSKA (reference sequence). This CDR3 contains 10 residues. The CDR3, as DNA: TGCAGAGCGGAGGGCAATGAGCAGTTCTTC. Its protein is CRAEGNEQFF.

The sample holds one count of this clone. This rearrangement joins TRBV19 to TRBJ2-2, with D possibly being TRBD2 (7 bases). The CDR3 spans 14 residues. The germline CDR1 and CDR2 sequences are LNHDA and SQIVND (reference sequence). Trimming removed 8 bases at V and 7 bases at J, with 17 bases between. The CDR3 DNA follows: TGTGCCAGTCAGGCGGGGGCTGGTCTCGGGGAGCTGTTTTTT. Amino acids: CASQAGAGLGELFF.

This clone appeared a few times. The rearrangement joins TRBV6-5 to TRBJ1-1; D uncertain. The CDR3 has 13 residues. V lost 3 bases and J lost 2, with 7 bases in between. Germline-derived CDR1 and CDR2 are MNHEY and SVGAGI. The CDR3 spells CASSYSVNTEAFF. CDR3 coding DNA: TGTGCCAGCAGTTATTCGGTTAACACTGAAGCTTTCTTT.

This clone showed up just a few times. The rearrangement joins TRBV5-6 to TRBJ2-2; no clear D gene. CDR1 and CDR2 (germline): SGHDT, YYEEEE. The V end lost 1 base, the J end lost 5 bases, and 3 bases lay between the germline ends. The CDR3 covers 12 residues. CDR3 in DNA: TGTGCCAGCAGCTTGATAACCGGGGAGCTGTTTTTT. Translation gives CASSLITGELFF. The full variable domain, completed using reference TRBV5-6 and TRBJ2-2, is DAGVTQSPTHLIKTRGQQVTLRCSPKSGHDTVSWYQQALGQGPQFIFQYYEEEERQRGNFPDRFSGHQFPNYSSELNVNALLLGDSALYLCASSLITGELFFGEGSRLTVL.

The rearrangement links TRBV6-5 to TRBJ1-1; 7 nucleotides match TRBD1. V dropped 2 bases and J dropped 1; count of bases not matched to a gene: 7. Per germline, CDR1 MNHEY and CDR2 SVGAGI. This CDR3 region has 16 residues. The CDR3 protein is CASSYTRQGRNTEAFF. CDR3 nucleotide sequence: TGTGCCAGCAGTTACACTCGACAGGGTCGGAACACTGAAGCTTTCTTT.

The CDR3 here is CASSLLSGSYNSPLHF. The CDR3, as DNA: TGTGCCAGCAGCTTATTGTCAGGCTCCTATAATTCACCCCTCCACTTT. The chain uses TRBV5-6 and TRBJ1-6; no clear D gene. CDR1 SGHDT and CDR2 YYEEEE come from the germline V gene. Trimming pared 2 bases from V and 0 bases from J, leaving 9 bases between. The CDR3 runs to 16 residues.

The rearrangement joins TRBV15 to TRBJ2-3, with 9 bases matching TRBD2. The CDR3 runs to 17 residues. CDR1 is LNHNV, CDR2 YYDKDF, per germline (reference sequence). The V and J ends lost 0 bases and 4 bases, in that order; junction bases with no gene match: 8. Here the CDR3 reads CATSRDLSGGTPDTQYF. In DNA, the CDR3 is TGTGCCACCAGCAGAGACCTTAGCGGGGGAACCCCAGATACGCAGTATTTT.

The rearrangement links TRBV14 to TRBJ1-1; maybe TRBD1 (6 bases). Deletions cut 5 bases from V and 0 bases from J, with 7 bases between. CDR1 is SGHDN, CDR2 FVKESK, per germline. CDR3 length: 13 residues. The CDR3 reads CASSGQMNTEAFF. The CDR3 DNA sequence: TGTGCCAGCAGCGGACAGATGAACACTGAAGCTTTCTTT.

The gene calls are TRBV7-2 and TRBJ2-3, with 9 bases matching TRBD2. Germline V lookup: CDR1 SGHTA, CDR2 FQGNSA. The CDR3 is made up of 17 amino acids. Losses at the gene ends were 1 base for V and 2 bases for J; bases not matched to a gene: 7. In DNA, the CDR3 is TGTGCCAGCAGCTTAGTCGGGCTAGCGGGGACCACAGATACGCAGTATTTT. This translates into CASSLVGLAGTTDTQYF.